Included here is one T cell receptor (beta chain) sequence, with context. Antigen specificity is unknown. The CDR3 totals 13 residues. The germline V gene encodes CDR1 MNHNS and CDR2 SASEGT. Trimming cost V 6 bases and J 8 bases; bases outside gene matches: 6. The primer mix had 60 Vbeta and 13 Jbeta primers. In the source study's methods: In a later analysis, of around 83 million unique beta chains, some 10 million appeared in at least two donors. Generated by immunoSEQ multiplex PCR, the TCRdb table keeps only in-frame clones and is missing some. That table gives V, J and clone size, and the DNA gave D and trimming. The sample lists approximately 120,000 clones, over 65% occurring once. This sample is drawn from a study of cytomegalovirus exposure and HLA in healthy donors. Study-wide points: Roughly uniform sequencing depth across donors was assumed, possibly incorrectly. Cytomegalovirus association was assigned to 170 or so TCR beta chains. Using a false discovery rate of 0.05, a later analysis showed that some 16,000 TCR beta sequences were associated with HLA alleles.

The receptor's source is a man aged 25 to 40 in good health and CMV-seropositive. The rearrangement joins TRBV6-1 to TRBJ1-4; TRBD1 matches at 7 bases. Sequenced material: PBMCs. The CDR3 region is CASRRQGGEKLFF. CDR3 bases: TGTGCCAGCAGACGACAGGGTGGGGAAAAACTGTTTTTT.